Below are 23 T cell receptor beta chains sequenced from a single sample in a study of T cell responses to AZD1222 COVID-19 vaccine. Method: immunoSEQ multiplex PCR; TCRdb's copy keeps in-frame clones and lacks some. The table shows fewer than 200,000 clones, with roughly nine tenths occurring only once. Sequenced material: peripheral blood, taken 28 days after the second dose of the MenACWY control vaccine. Receptor source: an adult who received the MenACWY meningococcal vaccine as a control.

The chain joins TRBV6-1 to TRBJ2-2; the D call may be TRBD1 or TRBD2 (5 bases each). The CDR3 extends over 17 amino acids. V was shortened by 5 bases and J by 1 base, with 17 bases between the two germline ends. Germline assignment: CDR1 MNHNS and CDR2 SASEGT. In DNA, the CDR3 is TGTGCCAGCAGTAAAGTTCCGGGACCCTTGAACACCGGGGAGCTGTTTTTT. It translates to CASSKVPGPLNTGELFF.

V gene TRBV6-2 or TRBV6-3 combines with J gene TRBJ1-2; D unclear. The CDR3 sequence is 16 residues long. Trimming stripped 5 bases from V and 2 bases from J, with 18 bases between. Germline CDR1 reads MNHEY; CDR2 reads SVGEGT. CDR3 nucleotides: TGTGCCAGCAGTCCCGTCATCGGGCCAAGCAACTATGGCTACACCTTC. It specifies CASSPVIGPSNYGYTF.

This clone was seen only a few times. This chain joins TRBV30 and TRBJ1-2; D might be TRBD1 (6 bases). CDR1 is GTSNPN and CDR2 is SVGIG in the germline V gene (reference sequence). V lost 4 bases and J lost 0, with 12 bases in between. The CDR3 length is 14 residues. CDR3 residues: CAWTGDTTNYGYTF. DNA for the CDR3: TGTGCCTGGACAGGGGACACCACTAACTATGGCTACACCTTC.

In this sample, this clone turned up once. The chain couples TRBV4-1 to TRBJ1-2; the D gene is possibly TRBD1 (5 bases). CDR1 and CDR2 from the germline V gene are MGHRA and YSYEKL. V lost 0 bases, J lost 4 bases, and 18 bases lay in between. The CDR3 covers 17 residues. The CDR3 nucleotides are TGCGCCAGCAGCCAAGATAAGGGGATGGTGCGCACCTATGGCTACACCTTC. It encodes CASSQDKGMVRTYGYTF.

The gene calls are TRBV27 and TRBJ2-5; either TRBD1 or TRBD2 may fit D (6 bases each). V was clipped by 3 bases and J by 5 bases, with 13 bases between them. Germline CDR1 reads MNHEY; CDR2 reads SMNVEV (reference sequence). The CDR3 has 14 amino acids. The CDR3 coding sequence is TGTGCCAGCAGTTTGGGGGGCGACGCGGAGACCCAGTACTTC. Its translation is CASSLGGDAETQYF.

This chain connects TRBV19 to TRBJ1-2, with TRBD1 matching 8 bases. Germline CDR1 and CDR2: LNHDA and SQIVND (reference sequence). V dropped 4 bases and J dropped 8; count of bases not matched to a gene: 9. This CDR3 contains 14 residues. The chain's CDR3 is CASSTTQGARGYTF. In DNA form, the CDR3 reads TGTGCCAGTAGTACAACTCAGGGGGCAAGGGGCTACACCTTC.

The chain uses TRBV7-3 and TRBJ1-2, with TRBD1 identical over 8 bases. The CDR3 has 11 amino acids. Germline V gene data show CDR1 as SGHTA and CDR2 as FQGTGA. After removal of 8 bases from V and 6 bases from J, the junction contained 2 bases not matched to a gene. CDR3 region: CASGDRNGYTF. In DNA, the CDR3 is TGTGCCAGCGGGGACAGGAATGGCTACACCTTC.

The chain combines TRBV7-9 with TRBJ1-6; D gene uncertain. Germline assignment: CDR1 SEHNR and CDR2 FQNEAQ (reference sequence). The length of the CDR3 is 16 residues. Deletions cut 3 bases from V and 6 bases from J, with 15 bases between. CDR3 sequence reads: CASSFHSSGSNSPLHF. The CDR3 DNA reads TGTGCCAGCAGCTTTCACAGCTCGGGGAGTAATTCACCCCTCCACTTT.

The table lists this clone with a count of one. The CDR3 protein is CASSIPGGAGYGYTF. As DNA, the CDR3 is TGTGCCAGTAGTATCCCAGGGGGCGCGGGCTATGGCTACACCTTC. This chain connects TRBV19 to TRBJ1-2; TRBD1 matches 8 bases. This CDR3 comprises 15 residues. Germline V CDR1 and CDR2: LNHDA, SQIVND (reference sequence). The junction had 7 bases not matched to a gene; V was cut back by 3 bases and J by 4 bases.

The chain uses TRBV30 and TRBJ1-6; possible D gene TRBD1, 5 bases. CDR3 size: 13 residues. Between the trimmed V and J ends, which lost 4 bases and 8 bases, there was a span of 12 bases. Per the germline V gene, CDR1 is GTSNPN and CDR2 is SVGIG (reference sequence). As DNA, the CDR3 is TGTGCCTGGACCGGGACCGTGGATTCACCCCTCCACTTT. Protein sequence: CAWTGTVDSPLHF.

This clone has a single count. This chain links TRBV11-1 with TRBJ2-1, with 9 positions matching TRBD2. The CDR3 extends over 15 amino acids. Germline CDR1 is SGHAT and CDR2 is FQDESV (reference sequence). After removal of 6 bases from V and 2 bases from J, the junction contained 5 bases not matched to a gene. Here the CDR3 DNA reads TGTGCCAGCAGAGTTAGCGGGAGACCCTACAATGAGCAGTTCTTC. Its protein product is CASRVSGRPYNEQFF.

The chain combines TRBV10-3 with TRBJ2-1; D gene ambiguous. Germline V gives CDR1 ENHRY, CDR2 SYGVKD. V dropped 7 bases and J dropped 2 bases, with 12 bases sitting between them. The CDR3 spans 14 residues. The CDR3 DNA follows: TGTGCCATCAAAAGCGACCTTACCTACAATGAGCAGTTCTTC. Translated: CAIKSDLTYNEQFF.

CDR3: CASSPYAPSQYTQYF. The CDR3 DNA sequence: TGTGCCAGCAGTCCTTACGCTCCGTCCCAATATACGCAGTATTTT. J is TRBJ2-3 and V is TRBV5-5; D remains unclear. Germline values: CDR1 SGHKS, CDR2 YYEKEE (reference sequence). The V and J ends lost 5 bases and 7 bases respectively, with 20 bases between them. The CDR3 runs 15 residues.

This clone was observed a few times. V and J are TRBV19 and TRBJ2-7; TRBD2 matches 7 bases. V lost 4 bases to trimming and J lost 2 bases; unmatched junction nucleotides: 8. The CDR3 consists of 15 residues. The germline gives CDR1 LNHDA, CDR2 SQIVND (reference sequence). CDR3 sequence reads: CASSKQAGTTYEQYF. For the CDR3, the DNA is TGTGCCAGTAGTAAACAAGCGGGAACTACCTACGAGCAGTACTTC.

This clone was recorded once. At the DNA level, this CDR3 is encoded by other sequences in the same sample as well. This chain's CDR3 is CASSLGGPDTQYF. CDR3 bases: TGTGCCAGCAGCTTGGGGGGCCCAGATACGCAGTATTTT. The V call is TRBV7-9, the J call TRBJ2-3, with D perhaps assigned TRBD1 or TRBD2 (6 bases each). Between the trimmed V and J ends, which lost 3 bases and 4 bases, there was a span of 8 bases. Per the germline V gene, CDR1 is SEHNR and CDR2 is FQNEAQ (reference sequence). This CDR3 region has 13 residues.

This clone was detected once. The rearrangement uses TRBV29-1 and TRBJ1-5, with 7 bases that match TRBD1. The CDR3 loop spans 13 amino acids. Germline CDR1 and CDR2: SQVTM and ANQGSEA. V shed 8 bases, J shed 5 bases, and the junction held 9 bases outside the gene matches. The CDR3 loop is CSPDRDEDQPQHF. The DNA for the CDR3 is TGCAGCCCAGACAGGGATGAGGATCAGCCCCAGCATTTT.

This clone showed up just a few times. The rearrangement joins TRBV7-3 to TRBJ2-5; 9 bases align to TRBD2. Germline loops: CDR1 SGHTA, CDR2 FQGTGA. The CDR3 consists of 15 residues. J gave up 5 bases and V 5 bases, and 9 bases lay outside the gene matches. The CDR3 here is CASSPTGTSLETQYF. In DNA form, the CDR3 reads TGTGCCAGCAGCCCCACCGGGACTAGCTTGGAGACCCAGTACTTC.

The rearrangement links TRBV5-4 to TRBJ1-6; D uncertain. The CDR3 has 13 amino acids. Per germline, CDR1 SGHNT and CDR2 YYREEE (reference sequence). V gave up 0 bases and J gave up 8 bases, with 6 bases separating them. The CDR3 is CASSLDGDSPLHF. CDR3 DNA sequence: TGTGCCAGCAGCTTGGATGGAGATTCACCCCTCCACTTT.

This chain connects TRBV2 to TRBJ2-5, with a weak D call TRBD1 (5 bases). V lost 3 bases, J lost 5 bases, and 16 bases lay in between. The CDR3 is made up of 15 amino acids. The V gene's germline CDR1 is SNHLY and CDR2 FYNNEI. The CDR3 coding sequence is TGTGCCAGCAGTGATTCACCAGGGCCCAGGGAGACCCAGTACTTC. This encodes CASSDSPGPRETQYF.

This chain joins TRBV7-9 and TRBJ1-4, with D unresolved. This CDR3 has 17 amino acids. Trimming stripped 1 base from V and 5 bases from J, with 17 bases between. Germline V gene lookup returns CDR1 SEHNR and CDR2 FQNEAQ (reference sequence). CDR3 sequence: CASSLGRVGRTNEKLFF. In nucleotides, the CDR3 is TGTGCCAGCAGCTTAGGCCGCGTTGGAAGGACCAATGAAAAACTGTTTTTT. Drawing the rest from reference TRBV7-9 and TRBJ1-4, the complete variable domain is DTGVSQNPRHKITKRGQNVTFRCDPISEHNRLYWYRQTLGQGPEFLTYFQNEAQLEKSRLLSDRFSAERPKGSFSTLEIQRTEQGDSAMYLCASSLGRVGRTNEKLFFGSGTQLSVL.

The chain employs TRBV2 and TRBJ1-1; D uncertain. With 3 bases removed from V and 0 bases from J, the gap between germline ends came to 11 bases. The CDR3 has 15 amino acids. Per the germline V gene, CDR1 is SNHLY and CDR2 is FYNNEI. CDR3 protein: CASSDAGSLNTEAFF. DNA for the CDR3: TGTGCCAGCAGTGATGCGGGAAGCCTGAACACTGAAGCTTTCTTT.

This chain uses TRBV9 with TRBJ1-2, with unresolved D. The CDR3 has 12 amino acids. The V and J ends lost 4 bases and 5 bases respectively, with 9 bases between them. CDR1 and CDR2 from the germline V gene are SGDLS and YYNGEE. CDR3 residues: CASSPDPYGYTF. The CDR3 DNA sequence: TGTGCCAGCAGCCCCGATCCGTATGGCTACACCTTC.

This chain connects TRBV27 to TRBJ2-7, with 10 nucleotides matching TRBD1. The J segment lost 3 bases and the V segment lost 4 bases, leaving 3 bases of the junction unmatched. CDR3 length: 14 amino acids. The V gene's germline CDR1 is MNHEY and CDR2 SMNVEV (reference sequence). CDR3 sequence reads: CASSWGQGNYEQYF. Written as DNA, the CDR3 is TGTGCCAGCAGTTGGGGACAGGGGAACTACGAGCAGTACTTC.